The 32 T cell receptor beta chains below come from one sample, sequenced in a study of Graves' ophthalmopathy and Graves' hyperthyroidism. Amplification targeted the TCR beta CDR3 regions, with RNA transcripts as the source material. The authors performed first-round RT-PCR with HTBI primers and then a second-round multiplex PCR. TCRdb ran MiXCR on the multiplex PCR reads and lists one entry per CDR3 protein. Of about 150,000 distinct CDR3 sequences listed, less than 45% are singletons. Sequencing was performed on peripheral blood. The receptors come from a woman aged 35 to 49 with Graves' ophthalmopathy.

This clonotype was observed many times. The V call is TRBV18, the J call TRBJ2-5; D call uncertain. V was pared by 3 bases and J by 6 bases, with 14 bases between. This CDR3 is 14 amino acids long. CDR1 is KGHSH, CDR2 LQKENI, per germline. The chain's CDR3 is CASSPSSLSKTQYF. DNA for the CDR3: TGTGCCAGCTCACCGTCCAGTCTTTCAAAGACCCAGTACTTC. The full variable domain, completed using reference TRBV18 and TRBJ2-5, is NAGVMQNPRHLVRRRGQEARLRCSPMKGHSHVYWYRQLPEEGLKFMVYLQKENIIDESGMPKERFSAEFPKEGPSILRIQQVVRGDSAAYFCASSPSSLSKTQYFGPGTRLLVL.

The rearrangement links TRBV30 to TRBJ2-5; 11 bases map to TRBD2. The trim removed 4 bases at V and 4 bases at J, leaving 2 bases unmatched. Looked up from germline, CDR1 is GTSNPN and CDR2 is SVGIG (reference sequence). The CDR3 spans 13 residues. CDR3 sequence (DNA): TGTGCCTGGACAGGACTAGCGGGAGAGACCCAGTACTTC. Translated, it gives CAWTGLAGETQYF.

J is TRBJ2-5 and V is TRBV11-2, with D possibly called TRBD1 or TRBD2 (5 bases each). The germline CDR1 and CDR2 sequences are SGHAT and FQNNGV. The CDR3 is 15 amino acids. V was shortened by 5 bases and J by 0 bases, with 13 bases between the two germline ends. The CDR3 region is CASSPTGTDQETQYF. The CDR3 nucleotides read TGTGCCAGCAGCCCGACCGGGACGGACCAAGAGACCCAGTACTTC.

The V and J genes are TRBV28 and TRBJ1-1; D may be TRBD1 (5 bases). The V gene's germline CDR1 is MDHEN and CDR2 SYDVKM. This CDR3 contains 13 residues. Trimming cost V 2 bases and J 6 bases, with 10 bases left between them. This CDR3 reads CASSLPLRAEAFF. The CDR3 DNA is TGTGCCAGCAGTTTACCCCTCAGGGCTGAAGCTTTCTTT.

This clonotype ranks as medium-sized (0.01 to 0.1%). The chain has TRBV20-1 and TRBJ2-7, with D maybe TRBD2 (7 bases). The germline V and J ends were trimmed by 6 bases and 2 bases, with 14 bases remaining between them. The CDR3 covers 13 residues. Germline loops: CDR1 DFQATT, CDR2 SNEGSKA (reference sequence). The CDR3 nucleotides read TGCAGTGCCGAGGGGGGGGCGGCCTACGAGCAGTACTTC. Residues: CSAEGGAAYEQYF.

This clonotype appeared many times. This chain connects TRBV20-1 to TRBJ2-7, with 12 nucleotides matching TRBD2. V shed 4 bases and J 5 bases; nucleotides not matched to a gene: 6. This CDR3 comprises 14 residues. Germline V gives CDR1 DFQATT, CDR2 SNEGSKA (reference sequence). The CDR3 DNA reads as TGCAGTGCTATGACTAGCGGGAGTTTGAACGAGCAGTACTTC. It translates to CSAMTSGSLNEQYF.

This clonotype came up a few times. The rearrangement uses TRBV6-2 or TRBV6-3 and TRBJ1-2; D is unresolved. V gave up 5 bases and J gave up 5 bases, with 21 bases separating them. The germline V gene encodes CDR1 MNHEY and CDR2 SVGEGT. This CDR3 spans 16 amino acids. The CDR3 DNA reads as TGTGCCAGCAGTCGGCACCGATGGGATACTGTATATGGCTACACCTTC. The encoded protein is CASSRHRWDTVYGYTF.

This clonotype was counted many times. The chain links TRBV12-3 or TRBV12-4 to TRBJ2-5; 9 positions match TRBD2. CDR3 length: 15 residues. With V trimmed by 3 bases and J by 3 bases, 5 bases remained unmatched. The CDR3 DNA reads TGTGCCAGCAGTTTCAGGGGACTAGCCAAAGAGACCCAGTACTTC. Translated: CASSFRGLAKETQYF.

This clonotype was seen repeatedly, ten times or more. The rearrangement joins TRBV11-2 to TRBJ1-2; 9 bases agree with TRBD1. Trimming at V came to 1 base and at J to 8 bases, leaving 5 bases not matched to a gene. CDR3 size: 14 residues. Germline V gene data show CDR1 as SGHAT and CDR2 as FQNNGV. The CDR3: CASSLGTGEHGYTF. The DNA for the CDR3 is TGTGCCAGCAGCTTAGGGACAGGGGAACACGGCTACACCTTC.

At least ten counts were recorded for this clonotype. CDR3 coding DNA: TGTGCCAGCAGTTTTAAGGGAGGGGAGCTGTTTTTT. It translates to CASSFKGGELFF. The chain uses TRBV12-3 or TRBV12-4 and TRBJ2-2; D call uncertain. V was clipped by 3 bases and J by 8 bases, with 7 bases between them. CDR3 length: 12 amino acids.

This clonotype was seen many times. The chain is built from TRBV6-6 and TRBJ1-1; 8 bases map to TRBD1. The CDR3 has 15 residues. The junction had 6 bases not matched to a gene; V was cut back by 4 bases and J by 2 bases. CDR1 and CDR2 (germline): MNHNY, SVGAGI (reference sequence). DNA for the CDR3: TGTGCCAGCAGTTCAGCCGGGACAGGAAACACTGAAGCTTTCTTT. This encodes CASSSAGTGNTEAFF.

The rearrangement joins TRBV30 to TRBJ1-6; TRBD1 agrees at 10 bases. The length of the CDR3 is 14 residues. V shed 4 bases and J 9 bases; nucleotides not matched to a gene: 6. CDR1 is GTSNPN and CDR2 is SVGIG in the germline V gene (reference sequence). CDR3 in amino acids: CAWTYGQGGSPLHF. CDR3 coding DNA: TGTGCCTGGACGTACGGACAGGGGGGTTCACCCCTCCACTTT. The whole variable domain, filled in from reference TRBV30 and TRBJ1-6, reads SQTIHQWPATLVQPVGSPLSLECTVEGTSNPNLYWYRQAAGRGLQLLFYSVGIGQISSEVPQNLSASRPQDRQFILSSKKLLLSDSGFYLCAWTYGQGGSPLHFGNGTRLTVT.

J is TRBJ2-5 and V is TRBV6-2 or TRBV6-3; 7 bases fit TRBD1. Germline CDR1 and CDR2: MNHEY and SVGEGT. The CDR3 contains 15 residues. The V and J ends lost 4 bases and 5 bases, in that order; junction bases with no gene match: 10. This CDR3 reads CASSSERQGRETQYF. The DNA of the CDR3 is TGTGCCAGCAGTTCAGAGAGACAGGGTCGCGAGACCCAGTACTTC.

In this sample, this clonotype turned up many times. The rearrangement joins TRBV6-5 to TRBJ2-5; 8 nucleotides match TRBD1. The V segment lost 7 bases and the J segment 7 bases; nucleotides outside the gene matches: 11. The CDR3 loop spans 14 amino acids. Germline V gene lookup returns CDR1 MNHEY and CDR2 SVGAGI. In DNA form, the CDR3 reads TGTGCCAGCATTTCCGGGACAGGTGTCAGGACCCAGTACTTC. Translated: CASISGTGVRTQYF.

The chain employs TRBV12-3 or TRBV12-4 and TRBJ2-7; a weak D match, TRBD2 (6 bases). The CDR3 consists of 13 residues. V gave up 3 bases and J gave up 5 bases, with 11 bases separating them. CDR3 in amino acids: CASSLDGRNEQYF. For the CDR3, the DNA is TGTGCCAGCAGTTTGGACGGGAGAAACGAGCAGTACTTC.

By share, this clonotype ranks as medium-sized. J is TRBJ2-5 and V is TRBV30; maybe TRBD1 (5 bases). Germline V gene sequence: CDR1 GTSNPN, CDR2 SVGIG (reference sequence). The CDR3 contains 14 residues. V was trimmed by 3 bases and J by 4 bases, leaving 15 bases between them. The CDR3 is CAWRPSGYRETQYF. The CDR3 bases are TGTGCCTGGAGACCCTCAGGGTATCGAGAGACCCAGTACTTC. The whole variable domain, remainder taken from reference TRBV30 and TRBJ2-5, is SQTIHQWPATLVQPVGSPLSLECTVEGTSNPNLYWYRQAAGRGLQLLFYSVGIGQISSEVPQNLSASRPQDRQFILSSKKLLLSDSGFYLCAWRPSGYRETQYFGPGTRLLVL.

This clonotype was counted at least ten times. The chain links TRBV29-1 to TRBJ1-1, with D hard to call. CDR1 is SQVTM and CDR2 is ANQGSEA in the germline V gene. The CDR3 totals 11 residues. V lost 4 bases, J lost 0 bases, and 3 bases lay in between. CDR3 amino acids: CSVALNTEAFF. Written as DNA, the CDR3 is TGCAGCGTTGCTCTGAACACTGAAGCTTTCTTT.

At least ten counts were recorded for this clonotype. The chain links TRBV19 to TRBJ1-5; D gene unclear. V was pared by 5 bases and J by 9 bases, with 11 bases between. The CDR3 totals 12 residues. Germline V gene sequence: CDR1 LNHDA, CDR2 SQIVND (reference sequence). CDR3 in amino acids: CASSGRVGPQHF. CDR3 sequence (DNA): TGTGCCAGTAGTGGCCGGGTTGGGCCCCAGCATTTT. Full variable domain (remainder filled in from reference TRBV19 and TRBJ1-5): DGGITQSPKYLFRKEGQNVTLSCEQNLNHDAMYWYRQDPGQGLRLIYYSQIVNDFQKGDIAEGYSVSREKKESFPLTVTSAQKNPTAFYLCASSGRVGPQHFGDGTRLSIL.

This clonotype was seen many times. This chain joins TRBV11-2 and TRBJ1-5, with TRBD1 as a possible D gene (5 bases). Trimming took off 1 base at V and 0 bases at J, with 10 bases between the two ends. From germline, CDR1 is SGHAT and CDR2 FQNNGV. The CDR3 spans 16 residues. The CDR3, as DNA: TGTGCCAGCAGCTTAGTACAGGAGTCTAGCAATCAGCCCCAGCATTTT. Amino acids: CASSLVQESSNQPQHF.

This clonotype was observed many times. This chain joins TRBV30 and TRBJ1-6; TRBD1 matches 9 bases. J gave up 7 bases and V 5 bases, and 3 bases lay outside the gene matches. CDR3 size: 13 residues. In germline, CDR1 is GTSNPN, CDR2 SVGIG (reference sequence). The CDR3 protein is CAWAGTGNSPLHF. Here the CDR3 DNA reads TGTGCCTGGGCCGGGACAGGGAATTCACCCCTCCACTTT.

The sample holds many counts of this clonotype. The chain employs TRBV7-2 and TRBJ1-3; D remains unclear. Trimming took off 3 bases at V and 2 bases at J, with 5 bases between the two ends. The CDR3 spans 13 residues. The V gene's germline CDR1 is SGHTA and CDR2 FQGNSA. DNA for the CDR3: TGTGCCAGCAGCTTTGGGGCTGGAAACACCATATATTTT. This codes for CASSFGAGNTIYF.

There are many counts of this clonotype. The rearrangement links TRBV4-1 to TRBJ1-2, with 9 nucleotides matching TRBD1. This CDR3 is 20 amino acids long. Per the germline V gene, CDR1 is MGHRA and CDR2 is YSYEKL. V lost 8 bases, J lost 0 bases, and 22 bases stayed unmatched. CDR3 sequence: CASFGVGPGQGFLANYGYTF. CDR3 nucleotides: TGCGCCAGCTTTGGGGTCGGGCCGGGACAGGGTTTTCTAGCTAACTATGGCTACACCTTC.

There are many counts of this clonotype. The V call is TRBV12-3 or TRBV12-4, the J call TRBJ1-2; maybe TRBD1 (5 bases). The CDR3 length is 13 residues. V lost 7 bases, J lost 2 bases, and 11 bases lay in between. The CDR3 spells CASTRWGNYGYTF. CDR3 coding DNA: TGTGCCAGCACTCGTTGGGGGAACTATGGCTACACCTTC.

This rearrangement joins TRBV11-2 to TRBJ2-5, with TRBD1 as a possible D gene (5 bases). This CDR3 contains 17 residues. Trimming removed 3 bases from V and 3 bases from J, with 20 bases in between. Looked up from germline, CDR1 is SGHAT and CDR2 is FQNNGV. CDR3 sequence: CASSFFFGAGGEETQYF. Here the CDR3 DNA reads TGTGCCAGCAGCTTTTTCTTTGGGGCCGGTGGGGAAGAGACCCAGTACTTC. The whole variable domain, filled in from reference TRBV11-2 and TRBJ2-5, reads EAGVAQSPRYKIIEKRQSVAFWCNPISGHATLYWYQQILGQGPKLLIQFQNNGVVDDSQLPKDRFSAERLKGVDSTLKIQPAKLEDSAVYLCASSFFFGAGGEETQYFGPGTRLLVL.

The chain links TRBV12-3 or TRBV12-4 to TRBJ1-6; 12 bases line up with TRBD1. Trimming took 7 bases from V and 9 from J; bases not matched to a gene: 7. The CDR3 spans 15 residues. The CDR3 DNA follows: TGTGCCAGCACCACTGGGACAGGGGGCTTTTCACCCCTCCACTTT. It is translated as CASTTGTGGFSPLHF.

There are many counts of this clonotype. The chain links TRBV20-1 to TRBJ1-5; unclear D gene. CDR1 DFQATT and CDR2 SNEGSKA come from the germline V gene (reference sequence). V was clipped by 1 base and J by 7 bases, with 11 bases between them. The length of the CDR3 is 13 residues. CDR3 sequence: CSARGWSGQPQHF. CDR3 nucleotides: TGCAGTGCTAGAGGTTGGAGCGGGCAGCCCCAGCATTTT.

This clonotype was seen many times. The genes are TRBV24-1 and TRBJ2-5, with a possible D match to TRBD1 (5 bases). With 2 bases removed from V and 2 bases from J, the gap between germline ends came to 11 bases. Germline lookup yields CDR1 KGHDR and CDR2 SFDVKD. The CDR3 is 15 residues long. The CDR3 spells CATSDSLTAQETQYF. DNA of the CDR3: TGTGCCACCAGTGATTCTCTGACAGCGCAAGAGACCCAGTACTTC.

The chain carries TRBV10-3 and TRBJ2-2, with 8 bases aligning to TRBD1. The CDR3 is 15 amino acids. Germline CDR1 ENHRY, CDR2 SYGVKD. Trimming took 10 bases from V and 7 from J; bases not matched to a gene: 14. The DNA of the CDR3 is TGTGCCACCCCCGGACAGGGCTCGTCGGACGGGGAGCTGTTTTTT. It specifies CATPGQGSSDGELFF.

This chain uses TRBV6-8 with TRBJ1-2; 12 nucleotides align to TRBD1. V dropped 4 bases and J dropped 5; count of bases not matched to a gene: 5. CDR3 size: 15 residues. Germline values: CDR1 MNHGY, CDR2 SAAAGT. In DNA form, the CDR3 reads TGTGCCAGCAGTTGGCGGGACAGGGGGCGTTATGGCTACACCTTC. Its protein product is CASSWRDRGRYGYTF.

The table lists this clonotype with many counts. The chain links TRBV7-3 to TRBJ1-6, with unresolved D. V gave up 2 bases and J gave up 8 bases, with 7 bases separating them. The CDR3 length is 13 residues. Germline values: CDR1 SGHTA, CDR2 FQGTGA. The CDR3 DNA follows: TGTGCCAGCAGCTTACACCCCGATTCACCCCTCCACTTT. Its translation is CASSLHPDSPLHF.

The sample holds many counts of this clonotype. The V gene is TRBV20-1, the J gene TRBJ1-2; the D is unclear. CDR1 is DFQATT, CDR2 SNEGSKA, per germline (reference sequence). The length of the CDR3 is 13 residues. V was trimmed by 5 bases and J by 4 bases, leaving 14 bases between them. The CDR3 sequence: CSAEGRFFYGYTF. The CDR3 DNA sequence: TGCAGTGCTGAAGGACGTTTCTTCTATGGCTACACCTTC.

The V gene is TRBV7-8, the J gene TRBJ1-6, with 7 bases fitting TRBD1. The CDR3 covers 17 residues. Trimming at V came to 5 bases and at J to 0 bases, leaving 7 bases not matched to a gene. Germline V gives CDR1 SGHVS, CDR2 FQNEAQ. The CDR3 DNA sequence: TGTGCCAGCAGCCCCTCGACAGGGAGCTCCTATAATTCACCCCTCCACTTT. Protein product: CASSPSTGSSYNSPLHF.